A selection of T cell receptor beta chains follows, all from one sample in a study of CD8+CD57+ T cells in acquired aplastic anemia. TCRdb re-called the reads with MiXCR, one entry per CDR3 protein. The data show about 98,000 distinct CDR3 sequences, with 65% to 70% seen just once and less than 75% held by the top ten. Material for sequencing was sorted CD4+, CD8+, or CD8+CD57+ T cells (not recorded which) from PBMCs. The source of these receptors is a human donor with aplastic anemia. Both conserved end residues are part of each CDR3. Each record gives: D gene, clone size, CDR3 length, V gene, J gene, CDR3 protein, CDR3 DNA. D genes are given only for firm matches. Size is stated for part of the rows, as once, few or many counts, or as a class when the clone is expanded.

d_call: .
clone_size: .
cdr3_length: 12
v_call: TRBV2
j_call: TRBJ1-3
cdr3_aa: CASTRTENTIYF
cdr3_nt: TGTGCCAGCACCCGGACAGAAAACACCATATATTTT

d_call: .
clone_size: .
cdr3_length: 12
v_call: TRBV29-1
j_call: TRBJ2-3
cdr3_aa: CSLAQGLDTQYF
cdr3_nt: TGCAGCTTGGCGCAGGGACTTGATACGCAGTATTTT

d_call: .
clone_size: few
cdr3_length: 12
v_call: TRBV20-1
j_call: TRBJ1-6
cdr3_aa: CSARTLGSPLHF
cdr3_nt: TGCAGTGCTAGAACGTTGGGTTCACCCCTCCACTTT

d_call: .
clone_size: .
cdr3_length: 16
v_call: TRBV11-1
j_call: TRBJ1-5
cdr3_aa: CASSLGSGFSNQPQHF
cdr3_nt: TGTGCCAGCAGCTTAGGTTCAGGATTCAGCAATCAGCCCCAGCATTTT

d_call: .
clone_size: .
cdr3_length: 12
v_call: TRBV12-3/TRBV12-4
j_call: TRBJ2-5
cdr3_aa: CASSVGWETQYF
cdr3_nt: TGTGCCAGCAGTGTCGGTTGGGAGACCCAGTACTTC

d_call: .
clone_size: .
cdr3_length: 13
v_call: TRBV10-3
j_call: TRBJ2-5
cdr3_aa: CATTPVPQETQYF
cdr3_nt: TGTGCTACCACCCCCGTGCCTCAAGAGACCCAGTACTTC

d_call: TRBD2
clone_size: .
cdr3_length: 15
v_call: TRBV4-2
j_call: TRBJ2-1
cdr3_aa: CASRQTSGGYNEQFF
cdr3_nt: TGTGCCAGCAGGCAAACTAGCGGGGGGTACAATGAGCAGTTCTTC

d_call: .
clone_size: .
cdr3_length: 14
v_call: TRBV9
j_call: TRBJ2-2
cdr3_aa: CASSVGPPTGELFF
cdr3_nt: TGTGCCAGCAGCGTAGGGCCACCAACCGGGGAGCTGTTTTTT

d_call: TRBD1
clone_size: .
cdr3_length: 16
v_call: TRBV20-1
j_call: TRBJ1-6
cdr3_aa: CSARAGTGSYNSPLHF
cdr3_nt: TGCAGTGCTAGAGCTGGGACAGGCTCCTATAATTCACCCCTCCACTTT

d_call: TRBD2
clone_size: large
cdr3_length: 15
v_call: TRBV6-4
j_call: TRBJ2-1
cdr3_aa: CASSDGGSTSNEQFF
cdr3_nt: TGTGCCAGCAGCGACGGCGGGAGCACATCCAATGAGCAGTTCTTC

d_call: .
clone_size: .
cdr3_length: 14
v_call: TRBV20-1
j_call: TRBJ2-5
cdr3_aa: CSARDLLDSETQYF
cdr3_nt: TGCAGTGCTAGAGATCTGTTGGACAGCGAGACCCAGTACTTC

d_call: TRBD1
clone_size: .
cdr3_length: 16
v_call: TRBV5-1
j_call: TRBJ2-7
cdr3_aa: CASSSTGTDRLYEQYF
cdr3_nt: TGCGCCAGCAGCTCAACCGGGACAGATAGGCTCTACGAGCAGTACTTC

d_call: TRBD1
clone_size: .
cdr3_length: 15
v_call: TRBV2
j_call: TRBJ2-7
cdr3_aa: CASRARQGPSSEQYF
cdr3_nt: TGTGCCAGCAGGGCACGACAGGGCCCCTCGAGCGAGCAGTACTTC

d_call: TRBD1
clone_size: .
cdr3_length: 15
v_call: TRBV6-4
j_call: TRBJ1-6
cdr3_aa: CASSDFQGEDSPLHF
cdr3_nt: TGTGCCAGCAGTGACTTTCAGGGGGAAGATTCACCCCTCCACTTT

d_call: .
clone_size: .
cdr3_length: 15
v_call: TRBV25-1
j_call: TRBJ2-1
cdr3_aa: CASSEWRTTSNEQFF
cdr3_nt: TGTGCCAGCAGTGAATGGAGGACTACAAGCAATGAGCAGTTCTTC

d_call: .
clone_size: .
cdr3_length: 14
v_call: TRBV25-1
j_call: TRBJ2-5
cdr3_aa: CASSEPGLQETQYF
cdr3_nt: TGTGCCAGCAGTGAGCCGGGACTTCAAGAGACCCAGTACTTC

d_call: .
clone_size: .
cdr3_length: 14
v_call: TRBV7-2
j_call: TRBJ1-2
cdr3_aa: CASRKIAGRGGYTF
cdr3_nt: TGTGCCAGCAGGAAAATCGCAGGGAGGGGTGGCTACACCTTC

d_call: .
clone_size: .
cdr3_length: 13
v_call: TRBV10-2
j_call: TRBJ1-1
cdr3_aa: CASSLGDNTEAFF
cdr3_nt: TGCGCCAGCAGTCTGGGGGACAACACTGAAGCTTTCTTT

d_call: .
clone_size: few
cdr3_length: 14
v_call: TRBV10-3
j_call: TRBJ2-3
cdr3_aa: CAISERGATDTQYF
cdr3_nt: TGTGCCATCAGTGAGCGGGGGGCCACAGATACGCAGTATTTT

d_call: .
clone_size: .
cdr3_length: 13
v_call: TRBV29-1
j_call: TRBJ1-1
cdr3_aa: CSVSDAGAAEAFF
cdr3_nt: TGCAGCGTCAGCGATGCGGGGGCTGCTGAAGCTTTCTTT

d_call: TRBD1
clone_size: .
cdr3_length: 13
v_call: TRBV7-8
j_call: TRBJ2-7
cdr3_aa: CASSSRQGSEQYF
cdr3_nt: TGTGCCAGCAGCTCGCGACAGGGGAGTGAGCAGTACTTC

d_call: TRBD1
clone_size: .
cdr3_length: 14
v_call: TRBV7-3
j_call: TRBJ1-2
cdr3_aa: CASSSGQGAHGYTF
cdr3_nt: TGTGCCAGCAGCTCCGGACAGGGGGCGCATGGCTACACCTTC

d_call: TRBD1
clone_size: once
cdr3_length: 17
v_call: TRBV19
j_call: TRBJ2-2
cdr3_aa: CASSALWDRVNTGELFF
cdr3_nt: TGTGCCAGTAGTGCCCTTTGGGACAGGGTGAACACCGGGGAGCTGTTTTTT

d_call: .
clone_size: once
cdr3_length: 14
v_call: TRBV19
j_call: TRBJ1-2
cdr3_aa: CASSTDGSWYGYTF
cdr3_nt: TGTGCCAGCAGCACCGACGGCAGCTGGTATGGCTACACCTTC

d_call: .
clone_size: .
cdr3_length: 14
v_call: TRBV2
j_call: TRBJ2-6
cdr3_aa: CASSRTSGANVLTF
cdr3_nt: TGTGCCAGCAGCCGGACCTCTGGGGCCAACGTCCTGACTTTC

d_call: .
clone_size: .
cdr3_length: 12
v_call: TRBV6-2/TRBV6-3
j_call: TRBJ1-3
cdr3_aa: CASSLSGNTIYF
cdr3_nt: TGTGCCAGCAGTCTATCAGGAAACACCATATATTTT

d_call: TRBD1
clone_size: .
cdr3_length: 14
v_call: TRBV2
j_call: TRBJ1-5
cdr3_aa: CASKTGESHQPQHF
cdr3_nt: TGTGCCAGCAAAACAGGGGAAAGCCATCAGCCCCAGCATTTT

d_call: .
clone_size: .
cdr3_length: 13
v_call: TRBV19
j_call: TRBJ1-4
cdr3_aa: CASQDRPLEKLFF
cdr3_nt: TGTGCCAGTCAAGACAGACCGCTTGAAAAACTGTTTTTT

d_call: .
clone_size: .
cdr3_length: 15
v_call: TRBV15
j_call: TRBJ1-1
cdr3_aa: CATSRDRRRATEAFF
cdr3_nt: TGTGCCACCAGCAGAGATCGGAGGAGGGCCACTGAAGCTTTCTTT

d_call: .
clone_size: .
cdr3_length: 14
v_call: TRBV2
j_call: TRBJ1-5
cdr3_aa: CASSQDGINQPQHF
cdr3_nt: TGTGCCAGCAGTCAGGACGGCATCAATCAGCCCCAGCATTTT

d_call: .
clone_size: few
cdr3_length: 12
v_call: TRBV20-1
j_call: TRBJ2-7
cdr3_aa: CSASRQGSEQYF
cdr3_nt: TGCAGTGCTAGTCGGCAGGGATCCGAGCAGTACTTC

d_call: TRBD2
clone_size: few
cdr3_length: 14
v_call: TRBV25-1
j_call: TRBJ2-7
cdr3_aa: CASSLSGRADEQYF
cdr3_nt: TGTGCCAGCAGCCTTAGCGGGAGGGCCGACGAGCAGTACTTC

d_call: .
clone_size: .
cdr3_length: 12
v_call: TRBV20-1
j_call: TRBJ2-1
cdr3_aa: CSATHLVYEQFF
cdr3_nt: TGCAGTGCTACACACCTCGTATATGAGCAGTTCTTC

d_call: .
clone_size: .
cdr3_length: 13
v_call: TRBV7-9
j_call: TRBJ2-7
cdr3_aa: CASSLLGAYEQYF
cdr3_nt: TGTGCCAGCAGCTTACTGGGAGCCTACGAGCAGTACTTC

d_call: .
clone_size: .
cdr3_length: 14
v_call: TRBV5-1
j_call: TRBJ2-7
cdr3_aa: CASRLAPSEDEQYF
cdr3_nt: TGCGCCAGCAGACTGGCACCATCGGAGGACGAGCAGTACTTC

d_call: .
clone_size: .
cdr3_length: 12
v_call: TRBV6-5
j_call: TRBJ1-2
cdr3_aa: CASSYSGNGYTF
cdr3_nt: TGTGCCAGCAGTTACTCGGGCAATGGCTACACCTTC

d_call: TRBD2
clone_size: .
cdr3_length: 16
v_call: TRBV5-6
j_call: TRBJ2-5
cdr3_aa: CASSSGLAGKKETQYF
cdr3_nt: TGTGCCAGCAGCTCGGGACTAGCGGGGAAGAAAGAGACCCAGTACTTC

d_call: TRBD1
clone_size: .
cdr3_length: 11
v_call: TRBV12-3/TRBV12-4
j_call: TRBJ1-2
cdr3_aa: CAIGTGNGYTF
cdr3_nt: TGTGCCATCGGGACAGGGAATGGCTACACCTTC

d_call: .
clone_size: .
cdr3_length: 13
v_call: TRBV6-5
j_call: TRBJ1-2
cdr3_aa: CASSSGARDGYTF
cdr3_nt: TGTGCCAGCAGTTCCGGGGCCAGGGACGGCTACACCTTC

d_call: TRBD1
clone_size: few
cdr3_length: 13
v_call: TRBV20-1
j_call: TRBJ2-7
cdr3_aa: CSASGQGDDEQYF
cdr3_nt: TGCAGTGCTAGCGGGCAGGGGGACGACGAGCAGTACTTC

d_call: TRBD2
clone_size: few
cdr3_length: 14
v_call: TRBV10-3
j_call: TRBJ2-7
cdr3_aa: CATSDRTSTYEQYF
cdr3_nt: TGTGCCACCAGTGACCGGACTAGCACCTACGAGCAGTACTTC

d_call: TRBD1
clone_size: .
cdr3_length: 15
v_call: TRBV7-8
j_call: TRBJ2-1
cdr3_aa: CASSFAGTGVNEQFF
cdr3_nt: TGTGCCAGCAGCTTCGCCGGGACAGGGGTCAATGAGCAGTTCTTC

d_call: TRBD1
clone_size: .
cdr3_length: 17
v_call: TRBV10-3
j_call: TRBJ1-6
cdr3_aa: CAISEWQGASYNSPLHF
cdr3_nt: TGTGCCATCAGTGAGTGGCAGGGGGCTTCCTATAATTCACCCCTCCACTTT

d_call: TRBD2
clone_size: .
cdr3_length: 16
v_call: TRBV10-2
j_call: TRBJ2-7
cdr3_aa: CATYGTSGRMADEQYF
cdr3_nt: TGCGCCACCTACGGGACTAGCGGGAGAATGGCCGACGAGCAGTACTTC

d_call: TRBD1
clone_size: .
cdr3_length: 14
v_call: TRBV2
j_call: TRBJ1-4
cdr3_aa: CASRRGQGNEKLFF
cdr3_nt: TGTGCCAGCAGGCGGGGACAGGGGAATGAAAAACTGTTTTTT

d_call: .
clone_size: .
cdr3_length: 15
v_call: TRBV5-4
j_call: TRBJ1-1
cdr3_aa: CASSLDYRFNTEAFF
cdr3_nt: TGTGCCAGCAGCTTAGATTACAGGTTCAACACTGAAGCTTTCTTT

d_call: TRBD1
clone_size: .
cdr3_length: 16
v_call: TRBV20-1
j_call: TRBJ1-5
cdr3_aa: CSAGTGTAYSNQPQHF
cdr3_nt: TGCAGTGCTGGAACCGGGACAGCTTATAGCAATCAGCCCCAGCATTTT

d_call: .
clone_size: few
cdr3_length: 16
v_call: TRBV19
j_call: TRBJ2-7
cdr3_aa: CARIGRETEEVYEQYF
cdr3_nt: TGTGCCAGAATAGGAAGGGAAACGGAGGAGGTCTACGAGCAGTACTTC

d_call: TRBD1
clone_size: .
cdr3_length: 16
v_call: TRBV4-2
j_call: TRBJ1-2
cdr3_aa: CASSQDAGTGGYGYTF
cdr3_nt: TGTGCCAGCAGCCAAGATGCCGGGACAGGGGGCTATGGCTACACCTTC

d_call: .
clone_size: .
cdr3_length: 14
v_call: TRBV24-1
j_call: TRBJ2-1
cdr3_aa: CATSSPTPGGEQFF
cdr3_nt: TGTGCCACCAGTTCCCCCACCCCGGGGGGCGAGCAGTTCTTC